The sequence of this T cell receptor (beta chain) was determined in a study of T cells in Graves' hyperthyroidism and ophthalmopathy. Study-wide results and caveats: Blood samples included most of the expanded thyroid clonotypes exceeding 0.001.

Amplification yielded TCR beta CDR3 regions, with RNA transcripts as the source. During a first-round RT-PCR of the TCR CDR3, the HTBI primer set was used. MiXCR was run by TCRdb on the multiplex PCR reads, yielding one entry per CDR3 protein. The sample consists of some 720,000 distinct CDR3 sequences, over 15% of them appearing once. This clonotype has a handful of counts. Its target is unknown. V lost 1 base to trimming and J lost 4 bases, with 14 bases between them. This CDR3 comprises 15 residues. CDR1 and CDR2 from the germline V gene are SGHTA and FQGNSA. The source material was blood. The chain joins TRBV7-2 to TRBJ2-7; D tentatively fits TRBD1 or TRBD2 (6 bases each). This TCR was recovered from a man between 18 and 35 years old with Graves' hyperthyroidism. The DNA of the CDR3 is TGTGCCAGCAGCTTAGACCGGGGGCCGGTTTACGAGCAGTACTTC. Translation: CASSLDRGPVYEQYF.